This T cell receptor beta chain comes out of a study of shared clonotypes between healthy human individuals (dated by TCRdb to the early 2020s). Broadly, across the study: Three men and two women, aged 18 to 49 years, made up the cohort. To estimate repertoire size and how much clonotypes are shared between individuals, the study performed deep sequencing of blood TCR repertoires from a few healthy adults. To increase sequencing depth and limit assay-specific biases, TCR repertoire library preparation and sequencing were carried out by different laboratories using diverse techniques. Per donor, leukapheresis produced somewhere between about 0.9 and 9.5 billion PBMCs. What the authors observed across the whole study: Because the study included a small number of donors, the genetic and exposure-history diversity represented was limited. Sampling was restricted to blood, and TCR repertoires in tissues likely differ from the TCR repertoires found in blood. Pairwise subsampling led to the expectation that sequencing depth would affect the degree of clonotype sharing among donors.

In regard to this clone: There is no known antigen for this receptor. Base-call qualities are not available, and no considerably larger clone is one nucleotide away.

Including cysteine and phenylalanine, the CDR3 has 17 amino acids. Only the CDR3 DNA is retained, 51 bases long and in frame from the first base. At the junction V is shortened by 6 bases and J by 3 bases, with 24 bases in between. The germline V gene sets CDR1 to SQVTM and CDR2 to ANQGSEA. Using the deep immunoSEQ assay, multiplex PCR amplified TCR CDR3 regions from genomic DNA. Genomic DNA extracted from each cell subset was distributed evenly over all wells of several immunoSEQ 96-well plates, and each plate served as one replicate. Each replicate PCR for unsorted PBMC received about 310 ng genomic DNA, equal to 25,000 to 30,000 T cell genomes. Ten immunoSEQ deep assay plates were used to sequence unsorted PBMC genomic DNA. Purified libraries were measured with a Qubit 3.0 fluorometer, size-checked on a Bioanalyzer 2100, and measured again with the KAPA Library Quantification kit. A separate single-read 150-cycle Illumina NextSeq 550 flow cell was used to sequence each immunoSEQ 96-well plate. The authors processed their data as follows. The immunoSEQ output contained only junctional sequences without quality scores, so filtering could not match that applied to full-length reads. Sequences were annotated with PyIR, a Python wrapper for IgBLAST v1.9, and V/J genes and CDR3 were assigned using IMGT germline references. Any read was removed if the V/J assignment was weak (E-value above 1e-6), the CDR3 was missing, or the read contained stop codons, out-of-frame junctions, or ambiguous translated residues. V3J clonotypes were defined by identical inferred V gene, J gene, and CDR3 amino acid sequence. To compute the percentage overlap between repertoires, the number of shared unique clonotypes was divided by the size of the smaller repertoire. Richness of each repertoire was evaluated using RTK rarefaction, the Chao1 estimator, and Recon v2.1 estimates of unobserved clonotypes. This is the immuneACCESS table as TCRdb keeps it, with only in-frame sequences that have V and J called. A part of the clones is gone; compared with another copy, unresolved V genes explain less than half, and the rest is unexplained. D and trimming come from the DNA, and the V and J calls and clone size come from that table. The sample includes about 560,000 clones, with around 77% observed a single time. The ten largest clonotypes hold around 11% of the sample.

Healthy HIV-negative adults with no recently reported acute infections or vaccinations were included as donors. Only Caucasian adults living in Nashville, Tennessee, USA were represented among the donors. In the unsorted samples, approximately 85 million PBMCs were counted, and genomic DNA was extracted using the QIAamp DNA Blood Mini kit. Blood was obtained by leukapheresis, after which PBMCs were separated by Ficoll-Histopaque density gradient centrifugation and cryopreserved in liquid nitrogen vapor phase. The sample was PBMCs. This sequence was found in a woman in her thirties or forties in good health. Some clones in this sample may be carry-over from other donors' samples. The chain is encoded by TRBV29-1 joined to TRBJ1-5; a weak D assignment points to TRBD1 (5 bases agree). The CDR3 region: CSVAGGPGTGFNQPQHF. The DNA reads TGCAGCGTCGCTGGAGGACCGGGCACAGGTTTCAATCAGCCCCAGCATTTT.